The 4 T cell receptor beta chains in this list originate from one sample, sequenced in a study of blood T cell repertoires in COVID-19. Only in-frame clones appear in the TCRdb table, and some are missing; sequencing was by immunoSEQ multiplex PCR. The data contain 65,000 to 85,000 clones, 90% of them singletons. Sequencing used peripheral blood. These receptors all come from a human donor in a cohort sampled during active COVID-19.

The rearrangement uses TRBV19 and TRBJ1-5; TRBD1 is a possible D gene (5 bases). The V and J ends lost 6 bases and 5 bases respectively, with 17 bases between them. The germline gives CDR1 LNHDA, CDR2 SQIVND (reference sequence). The CDR3 consists of 15 residues. The CDR3 spells CASRVTGERHQPQHF. CDR3 nucleotides: TGTGCCAGTAGAGTCACAGGTGAACGGCATCAGCCCCAGCATTTT.

The V gene is TRBV21-1, the J gene TRBJ2-3; the table's D call, TRBD2, was not checked against the DNA. TRBV21-1 is noted as a pseudogene. There are 13 residues in the CDR3. CDR3 residues: CASKEGGADTQYF. The CDR3 DNA is TGTGCCAGCAAAGAGGGGGGGGCAGATACGCAGTATTTT.

V and J are TRBV19 and TRBJ2-5, with D possibly TRBD1 on 5 matching bases. Germline V gene data show CDR1 as LNHDA and CDR2 as SQIVND (reference sequence). This CDR3 spans 15 amino acids. V lost 5 bases to trimming and J lost 2 bases, with 15 bases between them. This CDR3 reads CASSPRALGQETQYF. CDR3 DNA: TGTGCCAGTAGTCCCAGGGCTTTAGGGCAAGAGACCCAGTACTTC.

The chain carries TRBV6-4 and TRBJ2-3, with TRBD2 matching 10 bases. The length of the CDR3 is 18 residues. V was clipped by 0 bases and J by 5 bases; unmatched bases: 11. The germline gives CDR1 MRHNA, CDR2 SNTAGT. Here the CDR3 reads CASSDSSGGLGGRDTQYF. The CDR3 nucleotides are TGTGCCAGCAGTGACTCTAGCGGGGGGCTCGGGGGCAGAGATACGCAGTATTTT.